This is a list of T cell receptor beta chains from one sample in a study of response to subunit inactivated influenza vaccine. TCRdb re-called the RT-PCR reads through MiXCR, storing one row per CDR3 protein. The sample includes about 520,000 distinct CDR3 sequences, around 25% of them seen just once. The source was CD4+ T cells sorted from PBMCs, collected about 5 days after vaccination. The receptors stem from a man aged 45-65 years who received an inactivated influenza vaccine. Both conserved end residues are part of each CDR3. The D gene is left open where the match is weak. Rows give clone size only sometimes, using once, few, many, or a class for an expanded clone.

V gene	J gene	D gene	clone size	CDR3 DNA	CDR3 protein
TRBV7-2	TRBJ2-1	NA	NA	TGTGCCAGCAGCGCGATGAGTGCCCATGGGCAGTTCTTC	CASSAMSAHGQFF
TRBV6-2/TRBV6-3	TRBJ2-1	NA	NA	TGTGCCAGCAGTTACTCGACAGGGCCAGTGGGCGGGAGGAATCCCTCCTACAATGAGCAGTTCTTC	CASSYSTGPVGGRNPSYNEQFF
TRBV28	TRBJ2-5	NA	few	TGTGCCAGCAGTTTTGGGCACCCAGCGGCCCAGTACTTC	CASSFGHPAAQYF
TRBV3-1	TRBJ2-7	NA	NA	TGTGCCAGCAGCCAAGTACAGGCCTACGAGCAGTACTTC	CASSQVQAYEQYF
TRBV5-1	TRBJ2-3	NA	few	TGCGCCAGCAGCCTGCAGACTAGACACACAGATACGCAGTATTTT	CASSLQTRHTDTQYF
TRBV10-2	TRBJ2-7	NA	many	TGCGCCAGCAGTGTGCACGGGGGAGCGGTCTACGAGCAGTACTTC	CASSVHGGAVYEQYF
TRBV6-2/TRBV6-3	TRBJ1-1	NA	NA	TGTGCCAGCAGTTACGGGAGTGAGGCTTTCTTT	CASSYGSEAFF
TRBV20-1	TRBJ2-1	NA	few	TGCAGTGCTAGAGGCTCCCGGAGGGCCACCTACAATGAGCAGTTCTTC	CSARGSRRATYNEQFF
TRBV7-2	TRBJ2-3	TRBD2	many	TGTGCCAGCAGCTTATTTGGGGGCGGGAGGACAGATACGCAGTATTTT	CASSLFGGGRTDTQYF
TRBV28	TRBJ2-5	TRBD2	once	TGTGCCAGCAGTTTTTTAGCGGGAGGGTCCCAAGAGACCCAGTACTTC	CASSFLAGGSQETQYF
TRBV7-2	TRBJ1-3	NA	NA	TGTGCCAGCACGCTAGCCCCCTCTGGAAACACCATATATTTT	CASTLAPSGNTIYF
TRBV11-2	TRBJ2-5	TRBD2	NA	TGCGCCAGCAGCTTGGACCGGACGGGAGGGGAGACCCAGTACTTC	CASSLDRTGGETQYF
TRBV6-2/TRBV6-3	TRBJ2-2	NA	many	TGTGCCAGCAGTTATGTGACCGCGAACACCGGGGAGCTGTTTTTT	CASSYVTANTGELFF
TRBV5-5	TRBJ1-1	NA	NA	TGTGCCAGCAGCTTAGGGCAGGCCACTTTTGAAGCTTTCTTT	CASSLGQATFEAFF
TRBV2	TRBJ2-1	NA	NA	TGTGCCAGCAGTGGAGGACGGGTTCAGTTCTTC	CASSGGRVQFF
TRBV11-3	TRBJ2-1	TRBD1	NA	TGTGCCAGCAGCGCCACCGGGACAGGGGGCTACAATGAGCAGTTCTTC	CASSATGTGGYNEQFF
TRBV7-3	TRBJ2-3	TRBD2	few	TGTGCCAGCAGCAAACTAGCGCCTAGCACAGATACGCAGTATTTT	CASSKLAPSTDTQYF
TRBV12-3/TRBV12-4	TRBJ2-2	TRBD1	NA	TGTGCCAGCAGTGGGGGACAGGGGGTCCTCACCGGGGAGCTGTTTTTT	CASSGGQGVLTGELFF
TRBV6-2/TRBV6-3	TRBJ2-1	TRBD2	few	TGTGCCAGCAGACTAGCGGGAGGGTATGAGCAGTTCTTC	CASRLAGGYEQFF
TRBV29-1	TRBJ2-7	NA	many	TGCAGCGTTGATCTAGGATCCTACGAGCAGTACTTC	CSVDLGSYEQYF
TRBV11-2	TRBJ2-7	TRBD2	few	TGTGCCAGCAGCCCCCGCGTAGCGGGGGGTTCCTACGAGCAGTACTTC	CASSPRVAGGSYEQYF
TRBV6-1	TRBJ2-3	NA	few	TGTGCCAGCAGTCGCAAGCAGGGCTCAGGAGATACGCAGTATTTT	CASSRKQGSGDTQYF
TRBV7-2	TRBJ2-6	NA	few	TGTGCCAGCAGCTTAGGGAACTCTGGGGCCAACGTCCTGACTTTC	CASSLGNSGANVLTF
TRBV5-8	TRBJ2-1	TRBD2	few	TGTGCCAGCAACCGACTAGCGGGAGACCTCAATGAGCAGTTCTTC	CASNRLAGDLNEQFF
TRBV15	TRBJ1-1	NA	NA	TGTGCCACCAGCAGAGTGGGCTCTGAAGCTTTCTTT	CATSRVGSEAFF
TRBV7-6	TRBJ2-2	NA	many	TGTGCCAGCAGCCTAGGGGTGGGCACCGGGGAGCTGTTTTTT	CASSLGVGTGELFF
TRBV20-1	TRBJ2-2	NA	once	TGCAGTGCTAGCCAGCGTCACACCGGGGAGCTGTTTTTT	CSASQRHTGELFF
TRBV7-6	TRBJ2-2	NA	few	TGTGCCAGCAGCGGATACCGGGTCAGGGAGCTGTTTTTT	CASSGYRVRELFF
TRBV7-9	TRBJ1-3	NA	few	TGTGCCAGCAGCCCGCTAGCGACTGGAAACACCATATATTTT	CASSPLATGNTIYF
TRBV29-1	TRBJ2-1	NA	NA	TGCAGCGGGGGATACAATGAGCAGTTCTTC	CSGGYNEQFF
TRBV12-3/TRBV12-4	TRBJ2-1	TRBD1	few	TGTGCCAGCAGTACGGACAGGGCTAATGAGCAGTTCTTC	CASSTDRANEQFF
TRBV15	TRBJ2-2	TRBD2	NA	TGTGCCACCAGCAGAGGCCGGACTAGCGGGGGGGTGACCGGGGAGCTGTTTTTT	CATSRGRTSGGVTGELFF
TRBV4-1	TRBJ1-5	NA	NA	TGCGCCAGCAGCCAAGATGGGACGGATAGCAATCAGCCCCAGCATTTT	CASSQDGTDSNQPQHF
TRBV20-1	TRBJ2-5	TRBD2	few	TGCAGTGCTAGGGGGACTAGCGGGAGGAATAGGGAGACCCAGTACTTC	CSARGTSGRNRETQYF
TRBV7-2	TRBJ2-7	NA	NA	TGTGCCAGCAGCTTAGCGCATACAGGAAACTACGAGCAGTACTTC	CASSLAHTGNYEQYF